The sequence of this T cell receptor (beta chain) was determined in a study of cytomegalovirus exposure and HLA in healthy donors. At the level of the study: Of around 400 genotyped donors, roughly 81% grouped in the Caucasian-associated ancestry cluster. Study observations and caveats: TRBV6-2, TRBV6-3 and some other V segments were excluded as indistinguishable. Reports state that TCR beta sequences accurately predicted most subjects' HLA-A and HLA-B alleles. When analyzed later, the rates of TCR association showed variation by HLA locus, with DRB1 the most and HLA-C the fewest.

Use of 60 Vbeta and 13 Jbeta primers characterized the PCR. Here immunoSEQ multiplex PCR was the method, and the copy in TCRdb shows in-frame clones only, minus some. This sample has 150,000 to 180,000 clones; more than 75% occur once, and the top ten carry around 13%. V gave up 5 bases and J gave up 2 bases; unmatched junction bases: 6. This CDR3 contains 15 residues. From germline, CDR1 is SGHTA and CDR2 FQGNSA. With regard to this clone: What it binds is unknown.

The sequenced sample was PBMCs. The chain recombines TRBV7-2 with TRBJ2-5, with 9 bases fitting TRBD1. The receptor comes from a man aged 30-40 years in good health and CMV-seropositive. As DNA, the CDR3 is TGTGCCAGCAGCCGCCCGACAGGGGGGCAAGAGACCCAGTACTTC. Translation: CASSRPTGGQETQYF.